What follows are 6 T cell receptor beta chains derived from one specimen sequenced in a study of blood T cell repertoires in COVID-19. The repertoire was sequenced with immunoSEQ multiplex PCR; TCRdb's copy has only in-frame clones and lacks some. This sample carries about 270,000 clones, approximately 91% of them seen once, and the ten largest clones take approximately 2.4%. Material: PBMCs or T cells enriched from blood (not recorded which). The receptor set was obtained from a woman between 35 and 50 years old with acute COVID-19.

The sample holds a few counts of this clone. The DNA for the CDR3 is TGTGCCAGCGTCAAGGGACAGGGTTTCACTGAAGCTTTCTTT. Its translation: CASVKGQGFTEAFF. The rearrangement links TRBV2 to TRBJ1-1, with 9 nucleotides matching TRBD1. The CDR3 consists of 14 residues. V dropped 8 bases and J dropped 4; count of bases not matched to a gene: 8. The germline gives CDR1 SNHLY, CDR2 FYNNEI.

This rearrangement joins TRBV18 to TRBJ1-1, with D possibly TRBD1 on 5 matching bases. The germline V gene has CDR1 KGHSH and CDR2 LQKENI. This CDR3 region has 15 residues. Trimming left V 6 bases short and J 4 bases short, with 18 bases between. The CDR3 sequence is CASSTTDNWGTEAFF. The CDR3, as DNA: TGTGCCAGCTCCACCACGGACAACTGGGGCACTGAAGCTTTCTTT.

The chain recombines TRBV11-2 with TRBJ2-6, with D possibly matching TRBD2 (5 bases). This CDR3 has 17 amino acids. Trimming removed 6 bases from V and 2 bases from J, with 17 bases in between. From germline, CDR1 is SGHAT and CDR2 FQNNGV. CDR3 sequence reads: CASSLSTRVAGANVLTF. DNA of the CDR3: TGTGCCAGCAGTCTGTCCACGAGGGTTGCTGGGGCCAACGTCCTGACTTTC.

DNA for the CDR3: TGTGCCAGCACAATGACAGGGCCAGCTTTCTTT. It encodes CASTMTGPAFF. The V and J genes are TRBV12-3 or TRBV12-4 and TRBJ1-1, with TRBD1 identical over 7 bases. CDR3 length: 11 residues. V shed 7 bases and J 10 bases; nucleotides not matched to a gene: 6.

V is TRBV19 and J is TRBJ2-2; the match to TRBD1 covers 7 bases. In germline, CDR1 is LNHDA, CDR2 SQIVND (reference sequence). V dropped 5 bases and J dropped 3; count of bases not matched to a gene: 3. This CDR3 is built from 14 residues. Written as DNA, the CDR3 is TGTGCCAGTAGTCTAGGGACAGACACCGGGGAGCTGTTTTTT. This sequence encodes CASSLGTDTGELFF.

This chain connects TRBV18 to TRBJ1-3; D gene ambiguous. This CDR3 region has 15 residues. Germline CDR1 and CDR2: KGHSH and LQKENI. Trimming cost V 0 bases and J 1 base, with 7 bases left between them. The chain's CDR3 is CASSPPYRSGNTIYF. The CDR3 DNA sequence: TGTGCCAGCTCACCACCGTATAGATCTGGAAACACCATATATTTT.